This T cell receptor (beta chain) comes out of a study of blood T cells in healthy people across ages. Study observations and caveats: Diversity estimated from one million T cells was considered an underestimate. The study could not conclusively compare naive and antigen-experienced cells, given its unsorted PBMCs.

CDR3 size: 13 residues. Looked up from germline, CDR1 is SGHRS and CDR2 is YFSETQ. Trimming took off 4 bases at V and 3 bases at J, with 10 bases between the two ends. The second PCR ran roughly 6 to 11 cycles with a sample-barcoded 5' primer and J-beta primers. MiXCR was run by TCRdb on the 5' RACE reads, yielding one entry per CDR3 protein. The sample records 2 million or so distinct CDR3 sequences, approximately 50% being singletons. For this clonotype: Antigen specificity is unknown.

Sequenced sample: blood. The chain couples TRBV5-1 to TRBJ2-5; D might be TRBD2 (5 bases). The sequence came from a woman aged 40-49 years in good health. CDR3 loop: CASSEGGEETQYF. CDR3 nucleotide sequence: TGCGCCAGCAGCGAGGGCGGCGAAGAGACCCAGTACTTC.